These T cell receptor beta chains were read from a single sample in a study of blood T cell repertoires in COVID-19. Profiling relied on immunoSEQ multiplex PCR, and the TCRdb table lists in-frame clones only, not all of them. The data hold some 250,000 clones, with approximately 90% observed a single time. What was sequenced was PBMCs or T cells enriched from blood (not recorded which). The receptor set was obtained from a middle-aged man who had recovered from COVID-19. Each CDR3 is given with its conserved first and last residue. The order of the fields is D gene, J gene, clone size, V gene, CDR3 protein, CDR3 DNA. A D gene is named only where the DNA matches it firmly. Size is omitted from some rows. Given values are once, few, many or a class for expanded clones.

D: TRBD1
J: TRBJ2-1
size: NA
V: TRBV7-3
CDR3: CASSLGGQGSYNEQFF
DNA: TGTGCCAGCAGCTTAGGGGGACAGGGGTCCTACAATGAGCAGTTCTTC

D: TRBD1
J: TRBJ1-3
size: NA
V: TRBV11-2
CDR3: CASSLSVGQGWNTIYF
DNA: TGTGCCAGCAGCTTATCTGTGGGACAGGGGTGGAACACCATATATTTT

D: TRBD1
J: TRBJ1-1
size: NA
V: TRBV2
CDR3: CARGQVSTEAFF
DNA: TGTGCCAGAGGACAGGTCTCCACTGAAGCTTTCTTT

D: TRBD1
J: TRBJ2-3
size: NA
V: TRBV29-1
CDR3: CSVGPLDRDVTDTQYF
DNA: TGCAGCGTTGGTCCATTGGACAGGGATGTCACAGATACGCAGTATTTT

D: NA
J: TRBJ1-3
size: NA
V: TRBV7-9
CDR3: CASSLYGGGTGNTIYF
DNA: TGTGCCAGCAGCTTATACGGAGGCGGGACTGGAAACACCATATATTTT

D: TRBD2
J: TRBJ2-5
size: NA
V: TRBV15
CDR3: CATSRAQGLAGLFRETQYF
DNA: TGTGCCACCAGCAGAGCCCAGGGACTAGCGGGATTATTCCGAGAGACCCAGTACTTC

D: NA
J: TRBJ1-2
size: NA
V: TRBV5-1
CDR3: CASSLDTLGNYGYTF
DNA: TGCGCCAGCAGCTTAGACACTCTCGGTAACTATGGCTACACCTTC

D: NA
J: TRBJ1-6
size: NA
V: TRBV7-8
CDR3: CASSLQATGYNSPLHF
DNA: TGTGCCAGCAGCTTACAGGCGACAGGATATAATTCACCCCTCCACTTT

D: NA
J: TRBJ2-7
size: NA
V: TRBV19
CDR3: CASSRAGAGGGHEQYF
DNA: TGTGCCAGTAGCAGGGCGGGAGCAGGGGGCGGCCACGAGCAGTACTTC

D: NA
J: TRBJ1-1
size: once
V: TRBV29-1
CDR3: CSVEDGTRRRGTEAFF
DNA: TGCAGCGTTGAAGATGGCACAAGAAGAAGGGGCACTGAAGCTTTCTTT

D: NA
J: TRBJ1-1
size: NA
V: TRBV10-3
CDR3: CAIRTPNTEAFF
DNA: TGTGCCATCAGGACACCGAACACTGAAGCTTTCTTT

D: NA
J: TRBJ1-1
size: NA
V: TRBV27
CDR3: CASSLRGGGLMNTEAFF
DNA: TGTGCCAGCAGTTTACGGGGGGGCGGACTGATGAACACTGAAGCTTTCTTT

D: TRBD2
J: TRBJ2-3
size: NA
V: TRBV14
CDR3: CASSQGSGVNTDTQYF
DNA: TGTGCCAGCAGCCAAGGTAGCGGGGTTAACACAGATACGCAGTATTTT

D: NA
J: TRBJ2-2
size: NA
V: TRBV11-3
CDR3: CASSLRGWNTGELFF
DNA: TGTGCCAGCAGCTTAAGGGGTTGGAACACCGGGGAGCTGTTTTTT

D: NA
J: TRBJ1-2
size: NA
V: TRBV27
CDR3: CASSFNQGFYGYTF
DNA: TGTGCCAGCAGTTTTAACCAGGGATTCTATGGCTACACCTTC

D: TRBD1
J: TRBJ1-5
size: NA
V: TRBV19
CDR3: CASRGGQGVNQPQHF
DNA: TGTGCCAGTAGAGGAGGTCAGGGGGTGAATCAGCCCCAGCATTTT

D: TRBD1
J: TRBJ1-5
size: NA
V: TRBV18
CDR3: CASSTDRGWYSNQPQHF
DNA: TGTGCCAGCTCAACGGACAGGGGCTGGTATAGCAATCAGCCCCAGCATTTT

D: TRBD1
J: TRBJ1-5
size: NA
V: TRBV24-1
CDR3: CATGQGRSGVSNQPQHF
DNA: TGTGCCACCGGACAGGGAAGGTCCGGAGTGAGCAATCAGCCCCAGCATTTT

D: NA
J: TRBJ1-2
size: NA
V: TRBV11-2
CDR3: CASSSWADRTNYGYTF
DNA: TGTGCCAGCAGCTCTTGGGCCGACAGGACTAACTATGGCTACACCTTC

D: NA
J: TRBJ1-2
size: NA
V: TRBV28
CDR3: CASSLPQGSNYGYTF
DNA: TGTGCCAGCAGTTTACCTCAGGGGTCTAACTATGGCTACACCTTC

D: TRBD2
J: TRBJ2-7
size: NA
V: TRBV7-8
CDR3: CASSRLAGTYEQYF
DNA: TGTGCCAGCAGCAGGTTAGCGGGAACCTACGAGCAGTACTTC

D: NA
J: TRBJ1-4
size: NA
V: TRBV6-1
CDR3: CASSGRGGTNLGEKLFF
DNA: TGTGCCAGCAGTGGCCGGGGAGGTACCAACCTGGGTGAAAAACTGTTTTTT

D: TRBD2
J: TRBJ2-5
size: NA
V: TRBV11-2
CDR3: CASSYSPGLAAKETQYF
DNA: TGTGCCAGCAGCTATTCTCCGGGACTAGCGGCGAAAGAGACCCAGTACTTC

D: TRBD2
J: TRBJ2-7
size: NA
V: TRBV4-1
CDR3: CASSQAPSTSGGTYEQYF
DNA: TGCGCCAGCAGCCAAGCGCCCTCGACTAGCGGGGGGACCTACGAGCAGTACTTC

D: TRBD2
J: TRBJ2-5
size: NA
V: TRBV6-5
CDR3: CASSYGRETETQYF
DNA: TGTGCCAGCAGTTACGGGAGGGAGACGGAGACCCAGTACTTC

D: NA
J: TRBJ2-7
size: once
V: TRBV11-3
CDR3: CASSLGRSGEQYF
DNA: TGTGCCAGCAGCTTAGGACGTTCGGGCGAGCAGTACTTC

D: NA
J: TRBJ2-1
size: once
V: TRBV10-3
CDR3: CAISAQGNNEQFF
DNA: TGTGCCATCAGTGCGCAGGGGAACAATGAGCAGTTCTTC

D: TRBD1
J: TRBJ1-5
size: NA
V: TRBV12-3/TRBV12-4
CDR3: CASSWEQGGDQHF
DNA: TGTGCCAGCAGTTGGGAACAGGGGGGGGACCAGCATTTT

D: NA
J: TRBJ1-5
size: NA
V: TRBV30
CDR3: CAWRDSSYNQPQHF
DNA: TGTGCCTGGAGGGACAGTAGCTACAATCAGCCCCAGCATTTT

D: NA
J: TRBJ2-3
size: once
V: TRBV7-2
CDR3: CASSLASAGLRTDTQYF
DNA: TGTGCCAGCAGCTTAGCCTCAGCGGGTCTTCGCACAGATACGCAGTATTTT

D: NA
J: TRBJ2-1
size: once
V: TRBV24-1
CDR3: CATSVDRTVHEQFF
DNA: TGTGCCACCAGTGTGGATCGGACAGTCCATGAGCAGTTCTTC

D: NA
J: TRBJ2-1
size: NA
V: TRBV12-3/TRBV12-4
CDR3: CASSLGWLEQFF
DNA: TGTGCCAGCAGTTTAGGGTGGCTTGAGCAGTTCTTC

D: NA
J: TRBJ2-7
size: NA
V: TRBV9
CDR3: CASSTPGVPGQYF
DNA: TGTGCCAGCAGCACCCCGGGAGTCCCCGGGCAGTACTTC

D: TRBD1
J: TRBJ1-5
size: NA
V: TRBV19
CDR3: CASSRTGGQPQHF
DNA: TGTGCCAGTAGTCGAACAGGGGGACAGCCCCAGCATTTT

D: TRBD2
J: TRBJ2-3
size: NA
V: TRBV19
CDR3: CASSPSGIPLDTQYF
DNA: TGTGCCAGTAGCCCTAGCGGGATCCCTCTCGATACGCAGTATTTT

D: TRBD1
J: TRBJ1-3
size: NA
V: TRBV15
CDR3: CATSRDTGVSGNTIYF
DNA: TGTGCCACCAGCAGAGATACAGGGGTCTCAGGAAACACCATATATTTT